One and the same sample provided the 3 T cell receptor beta chains below, sequenced in a study of T-cell memory formation after mild COVID-19. TCRdb re-analysed the 5' RACE reads in MiXCR, keeping a single row per CDR3 protein. Of 550,000 to 650,000 distinct CDR3 sequences in the sample, 17% were seen once. Source material: PBMCs or a T cell subset sorted from them (not recorded which). These receptors were collected from an adult woman who had mild COVID-19 (a few samples of this study predate the infection). Cell type and time point are not known.

The V call is TRBV9, the J call TRBJ2-1; possible D gene TRBD2, 6 bases. Trimming took 0 bases from V and 6 from J, leaving 10 bases between them. The CDR3 contains 14 residues. CDR1 is SGDLS, CDR2 YYNGEE, per germline. CDR3 protein: CASSVGLEGNEQFF. CDR3 bases: TGTGCCAGCAGCGTAGGACTAGAAGGCAATGAGCAGTTCTTC.

The sample holds a few counts of this clonotype. The chain combines TRBV24-1 with TRBJ2-7; tentative D call: TRBD1 (5 bases). CDR3 length equals 14 residues. V was clipped by 4 bases and J by 5 bases, with 14 bases between them. The germline CDR1 and CDR2 sequences are KGHDR and SFDVKD. CDR3 residues: CATSEGPNRHEQYF. CDR3 nucleotides: TGTGCCACCAGTGAGGGGCCGAACAGGCACGAGCAGTACTTC.

This clonotype appeared a few times. This chain connects TRBV30 to TRBJ1-4; D gene unclear. Germline values: CDR1 GTSNPN, CDR2 SVGIG (reference sequence). The CDR3 is made up of 11 amino acids. The V and J ends lost 5 bases and 3 bases respectively, with 4 bases between them. The CDR3 loop is CAWGPNEKLFF. CDR3 DNA sequence: TGTGCCTGGGGGCCTAATGAAAAACTGTTTTTT.